This T cell receptor beta chain was sequenced during a study of T cell responses to AZD1222 COVID-19 vaccine (dated by TCRdb to the early 2020s). Notes on the research overall: AZD1222 recipients with second doses at about 4 weeks or about 12 weeks were pooled, because spike-specific TCR depth and breadth did not differ between schedules. Trial participants were enrolled by age into 18-55, 56-69 and 70-plus year subgroups, with 148, 28 and 57 TCR-sequenced participants respectively. TCR sequencing covered 230 or so trial participants: some 210 given two doses of AZD1222 and approximately 25 given two doses of MenACWY control vaccine.

Regarding this clone: No cognate antigen has been identified for it. Nothing much larger sits one base from this clone, and base qualities are not available.

CDR1 and CDR2 (MNHEY, SVGAGI) derive from the germline V gene. At the junction V is shortened by 5 bases and J by 3 bases; bases outside the gene matches: 9. There are 15 amino acids in the CDR3, from cysteine to phenylalanine inclusive. Only the CDR3 part of the read is kept: 45 bases, read in frame from the first base. General conclusions and limits of the study: Reportedly, close to half of the unique spike-specific TCRs recognized epitopes lying outside the regions that are mutated in the B.1.351 and B.1.1.7 variants. The vaccine-associated CD4 TCRs covered the entire spike protein, and the dominant responses fell in regions 160-218 and 743-854. Most participants were white British and females outnumbered males, and the authors suggested that clonal diversity may have been underestimated. Because no samples from the day 14 peak response were available, repertoires could be characterized only after the peak T cell response. The 56-69-year group was small, and its depth increase did not reach significance, likely because of low power. Conclusions about previously exposed vaccinees were limited because only 5 or 6 AZD1222 recipients were SARS-CoV-2 seropositive at baseline. After two AZD1222 doses, both the breadth and the depth of spike-specific TCRs were significantly higher than at day 0 and than in MenACWY recipients.

The sample's time point label is to be understood as: baseline before first vaccination. The vaccinee samples were drawn from two UK trials, COV001 and COV002, one of which was a single-blind randomized controlled phase 2/3 trial testing AZD1222 (ChAdOx1 nCoV-19) in healthy adults. For TCRbeta chain sequencing, PBMC samples were collected from trial participants at day 0 and at day 28 after the second dose. The CDR3 regions of human TCRbeta chains were analyzed by immunosequencing. Regarding the original processing steps: Repertoire TCRs were matched against a reference library of SARS-CoV-2-specific TCRs generated with the MIRA antigen-specificity platform. Breadth meant the fraction of unique TCRs that were SARS-CoV-2-associated, whereas depth meant the fraction of total T cells that were SARS-CoV-2-associated. Each spike-specific TCR was assigned to its reactive spike region and to a CD4 or CD8 class using the MIRA data. Log10-transformed breadth and depth values were compared by one-way ANOVA with Sidak's multiple comparisons tests. Drawn from immuneACCESS, this table holds only the in-frame rearrangements with V and J called that TCRdb kept. Clones are partly lost; checked studies trace under half to an unresolved V gene and leave the rest unexplained. The DNA was the basis for D and trimming; V, J and clone size are from that table. Here the sample has around 100,000 clones; around 89% occur a single time. In total, the top ten clones hold 7.5% of the sample.

The V and J genes are TRBV6-5 and TRBJ2-5; 7 middle bases align to TRBD1. Sequences were derived from peripheral blood, sampled on day 0 of AZD1222 vaccination. The source is an adult in good health. The CDR3 amino acid sequence is: CASSRLGTVEETQYF. Here is the DNA: TGTGCCAGCAGTCGGTTGGGGACAGTAGAAGAGACCCAGTACTTC.